These 5 T cell receptor beta chains came from one sample sequenced in a study of T cells in Graves' hyperthyroidism and ophthalmopathy (dated by TCRdb to the late 2010s). The library came from multiplex PCR. These reads were obtained on an Illumina HiSeq 2000. The TCR beta CDR3 regions were amplified from RNA transcripts. For the first round of RT-PCR on the TCR CDR3, the HTBI primer set was used together with the Qiagen OneStep RT-PCR kit. TCRdb took the public reads, trimmed them with fastp at Q25, ran MiXCR for clone calling and kept in-frame beta chains. Each CDR3 protein gets just one entry, which takes the most common genes and DNA from the rows behind it. The sample contains some 770,000 distinct CDR3 sequences, approximately 16% of them found a single time. The ten largest clones add up to about 8.4% of the sample. The sample was blood. These receptors came from a man aged 18 to 30 with Graves' hyperthyroidism.

This clonotype was recorded many times. V and J are TRBV6-4 and TRBJ2-2, with D possibly TRBD1 on 6 matching bases. Germline lookup yields CDR1 MRHNA and CDR2 SNTAGT. The CDR3 has 13 amino acids. Trimming left V 4 bases short and J 4 bases short, with 7 bases between. The CDR3 here is CASSVDSTGELFF. The CDR3 coding sequence is TGTGCCAGCAGTGTGGACAGCACCGGGGAGCTGTTTTTT.

This clonotype was observed a few times. The chain links TRBV6-1 to TRBJ2-7, with D perhaps TRBD1 (6 bases). V was cut by 1 base and J by 1 base, with 8 bases left in between. The CDR3 loop spans 14 amino acids. Germline V gene lookup returns CDR1 MNHNS and CDR2 SASEGT. For the CDR3, the DNA is TGTGCCAGCAGTGAAGATGGACAGTCCTACGAGCAGTACTTC. This gives the protein CASSEDGQSYEQYF.

The chain has TRBV7-3 and TRBJ2-1; a weak D match, TRBD2 (6 bases). This CDR3 is built from 14 residues. Germline-derived CDR1 and CDR2 are SGHTA and FQGTGA. The ends were cut back, 2 bases at V and 5 bases at J, with 10 bases in the middle. CDR3 DNA: TGTGCCAGCAGCTTAGCGGGATATGACAATGAGCAGTTCTTC. Encoded protein: CASSLAGYDNEQFF.

This clonotype has more than one count but fewer than ten. This chain's CDR3 is CASSDGRGPYGYTF. Here the CDR3 DNA reads TGTGCCAGCAGCGACGGGAGGGGCCCCTATGGCTACACCTTC. The V gene is TRBV2, the J gene TRBJ1-2; TRBD1 is a possible D gene (5 bases). The CDR3 runs to 14 residues. The germline gives CDR1 SNHLY, CDR2 FYNNEI. Trimming removed 6 bases at V and 4 bases at J, with 15 bases between.

This clonotype was seen repeatedly, ten times or more. The chain couples TRBV28 to TRBJ2-1; D is unresolved. The V gene's germline CDR1 is MDHEN and CDR2 SYDVKM. This CDR3 contains 13 residues. V was clipped by 2 bases and J by 8 bases, with 10 bases between them. This chain's CDR3 is CASSLQPVDEQFF. CDR3 in DNA: TGTGCCAGCAGTTTACAGCCCGTGGATGAGCAGTTCTTC.